This TCR beta chain was recorded in a study of cytomegalovirus exposure and HLA in healthy donors. In this sample, this clone turned up a few times. Germline loops: CDR1 LNHDA, CDR2 SQIVND (reference sequence). Trimming cost V 4 bases and J 10 bases; bases outside gene matches: 13. The CDR3 totals 14 residues. PCR employed 60 Vbeta and 13 Jbeta primers. Profiled with immunoSEQ multiplex PCR; TCRdb holds only in-frame clones, not every one. The repertoire includes under 170,000 clones, about 60% of them detected once, and 5.5% to 9% sits in the top ten. The source material was PBMCs. The J gene is TRBJ2-7, the V gene TRBV19; 7 bases are a match to TRBD2. This sequence was found in a woman aged 60-70 years in good health and CMV-seropositive. CDR3 coding DNA: TGTGCCAGTAGTACCAAGACGGGCGGGAGCCCACAGTACTTC. Protein product: CASSTKTGGSPQYF.